This is a list of T cell receptor beta chains from one sample in a study of metastatic and nonmetastatic thyroid tumors. TCRdb reprocessed the PCR reads using MiXCR. Counted here are roughly 64,000 clones, approximately 4.1% occurring once; the ten biggest clones make up 20% to 25%. The sample taken for sequencing was blood. These receptors were obtained from a female donor with papillary thyroid cancer or a benign thyroid nodule (not recorded which). Some clones in this sample may be carry-over from other donors' samples. Each CDR3 is given with its conserved first and last residue. Each record gives: clone size, V gene, D gene, J gene, CDR3 protein, CDR3 DNA. D genes are given only for firm matches. Part of the rows lack a size; the others show once, few, many or a class for expanded clones.

abundance: many; v_gene: TRBV12-3/TRBV12-4; d_gene: TRBD1; j_gene: TRBJ2-7; CDR3aa: CASSLARTGLSEQYF; CDR3nt: TGTGCCAGCAGTTTAGCTAGGACAGGGTTGAGCGAGCAGTACTTC
abundance: few; v_gene: TRBV6-4; d_gene: -; j_gene: TRBJ2-3; CDR3aa: CASSDDPGTTDTQYF; CDR3nt: TGTGCCAGCAGTGACGATCCGGGAACCACAGATACGCAGTATTTT
abundance: -; v_gene: TRBV28; d_gene: -; j_gene: TRBJ1-5; CDR3aa: CASSPLGTWVQPQHF; CDR3nt: TGTGCCAGCAGTCCGTTGGGGACATGGGTTCAGCCCCAGCATTTT
abundance: -; v_gene: TRBV28; d_gene: -; j_gene: TRBJ1-2; CDR3aa: CAGSFIPPTRANYGHTF; CDR3nt: TGTGCCGGCAGTTTCATTCCCCCGACACGGGCTAACTATGGCCACACCTTC
abundance: many; v_gene: TRBV19; d_gene: TRBD2; j_gene: TRBJ2-7; CDR3aa: CASSIDLAGPREQYF; CDR3nt: TGTGCCAGTAGTATAGATCTAGCGGGACCCAGGGAGCAGTACTTC
abundance: many; v_gene: TRBV6-1; d_gene: -; j_gene: TRBJ2-4; CDR3aa: CASSWREGYGAKNIQYF; CDR3nt: TGTGCCAGCAGTTGGAGAGAGGGATATGGGGCCAAAAACATTCAGTACTTC
abundance: many; v_gene: TRBV11-3; d_gene: TRBD2; j_gene: TRBJ2-1; CDR3aa: CASGRVRTSKAYNEQFF; CDR3nt: TGTGCCAGCGGCAGGGTTCGGACTAGCAAAGCCTACAATGAGCAGTTCTTC
abundance: many; v_gene: TRBV18; d_gene: -; j_gene: TRBJ1-3; CDR3aa: CASSRGTPNGNTIYF; CDR3nt: TGTGCCAGCTCACGCGGGACACCGAATGGAAACACCATATATTTT
abundance: -; v_gene: TRBV5-1; d_gene: -; j_gene: TRBJ1-2; CDR3aa: CASGQVNYGYTF; CDR3nt: TGCGCCAGTGGGCAGGTTAACTATGGCTACACCTTC
abundance: -; v_gene: TRBV6-2/TRBV6-3; d_gene: TRBD1; j_gene: TRBJ1-6; CDR3aa: CASNGSGGRNSHSPLHF; CDR3nt: TGTGCCAGCAATGGTTCAGGGGGCAGAAACTCACATTCACCCCTCCACTTT
abundance: many; v_gene: TRBV20-1; d_gene: -; j_gene: TRBJ2-7; CDR3aa: CSAAVLEQYF; CDR3nt: TGCAGTGCGGCAGTCCTCGAGCAGTACTTC